This TCR beta chain was captured in a study of OX40 agonist ivuxolimab in advanced cancers. To note about this clone: Antigen specificity is unknown.

The CDR3 contains 21 residues. Study outcomes and limitations: Among the lowest levels of clonal expansion were found in partial responders at 0.1-3.0 mg/kg. The authors also found low normalized T-cell clonal expansion in some nonresponders. On average, CD8+ T cells had more expanded clones than CD4+.

Profiled with immunoSEQ multiplex PCR; TCRdb holds only in-frame clones, not every one. The profile shows about 73,000 clones, approximately 92% of them singletons. This clonotype was obtained from an adult with an advanced solid tumor such as melanoma, head and neck, liver or kidney cancer. The specimen comprised CD4+ or CD8+ T cells sorted from blood, sampled in a trial of the OX40 agonist ivuxolimab. The chain recombines TRBV21-1 with TRBJ2-1; whether TRBD1, the table's D call, matches the DNA was not checked. TRBV21-1 is deemed a pseudogene. The CDR3 nucleotides are TGTGCCAGCAGCAAAGGGTTTATCGACAGGGGGCTTTTCGACTCCTACAATGAGCAGTTCTTC. Translated: CASSKGFIDRGLFDSYNEQFF.